The text below deals with one T cell receptor (beta chain). Its matching antigen is unknown. The data were taken from a study of T cell responses to AZD1222 COVID-19 vaccine. Produced via immunoSEQ multiplex PCR; TCRdb's table is partial and in-frame only. This sample has 100,000 to 130,000 clones; 92% occur once, and the top ten carry roughly 9%. General study findings and limits: Every sample of the repertoires postdated the peak T cell response. Clonal diversity was possibly underestimated, and the donors were mostly white British, with more females. Nearly half of spike-specific TCRs reportedly target unmutated variant regions. Recipients of AZD1222 seropositive at baseline numbered only 5 or 6.

Source: peripheral blood, taken 28 days after the second AZD1222 dose. The sequence was obtained from an adult who received the AZD1222 COVID-19 vaccine.

This chain's CDR3 is CATSDGGEPTGELFF. The CDR3 coding sequence is TGTGCCACCAGTGACGGGGGGGAACCCACCGGGGAGCTGTTTTTT. This chain joins TRBV24-1 and TRBJ2-2, with TRBD2 matching 8 bases. The V and J ends lost 4 bases and 4 bases, in that order; junction bases with no gene match: 4. There are 15 residues in the CDR3. Per germline, CDR1 KGHDR and CDR2 SFDVKD.